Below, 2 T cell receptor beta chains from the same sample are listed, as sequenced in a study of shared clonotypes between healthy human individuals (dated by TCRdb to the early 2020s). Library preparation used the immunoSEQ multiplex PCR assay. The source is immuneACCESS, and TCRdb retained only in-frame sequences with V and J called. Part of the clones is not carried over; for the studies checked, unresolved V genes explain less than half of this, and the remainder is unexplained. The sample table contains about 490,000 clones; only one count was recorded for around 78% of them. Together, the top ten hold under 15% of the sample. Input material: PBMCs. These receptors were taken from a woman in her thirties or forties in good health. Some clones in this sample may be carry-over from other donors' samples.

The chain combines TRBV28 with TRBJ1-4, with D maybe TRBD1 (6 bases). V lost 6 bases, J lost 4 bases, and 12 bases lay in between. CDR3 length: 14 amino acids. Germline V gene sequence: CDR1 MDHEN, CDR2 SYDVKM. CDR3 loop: CASSQDSLNEKLFF. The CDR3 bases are TGTGCCAGCAGCCAGGACAGCCTTAATGAAAAACTGTTTTTT. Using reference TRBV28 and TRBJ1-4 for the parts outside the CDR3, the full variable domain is DVKVTQSSRYLVKRTGEKVFLECVQDMDHENMFWYRQDPGLGLRLIYFSYDVKMKEKGDIPEGYSVSREKKERFSLILESASTNQTSMYLCASSQDSLNEKLFFGSGTQLSVL.

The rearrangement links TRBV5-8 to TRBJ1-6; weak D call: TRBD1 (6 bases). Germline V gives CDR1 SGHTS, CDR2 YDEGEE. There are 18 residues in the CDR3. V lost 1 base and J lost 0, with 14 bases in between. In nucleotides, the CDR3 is TGTGCCAGCAGCTTGAGGTTTCGACAGGTCTCCTATAATTCACCCCTCCACTTT. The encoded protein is CASSLRFRQVSYNSPLHF.